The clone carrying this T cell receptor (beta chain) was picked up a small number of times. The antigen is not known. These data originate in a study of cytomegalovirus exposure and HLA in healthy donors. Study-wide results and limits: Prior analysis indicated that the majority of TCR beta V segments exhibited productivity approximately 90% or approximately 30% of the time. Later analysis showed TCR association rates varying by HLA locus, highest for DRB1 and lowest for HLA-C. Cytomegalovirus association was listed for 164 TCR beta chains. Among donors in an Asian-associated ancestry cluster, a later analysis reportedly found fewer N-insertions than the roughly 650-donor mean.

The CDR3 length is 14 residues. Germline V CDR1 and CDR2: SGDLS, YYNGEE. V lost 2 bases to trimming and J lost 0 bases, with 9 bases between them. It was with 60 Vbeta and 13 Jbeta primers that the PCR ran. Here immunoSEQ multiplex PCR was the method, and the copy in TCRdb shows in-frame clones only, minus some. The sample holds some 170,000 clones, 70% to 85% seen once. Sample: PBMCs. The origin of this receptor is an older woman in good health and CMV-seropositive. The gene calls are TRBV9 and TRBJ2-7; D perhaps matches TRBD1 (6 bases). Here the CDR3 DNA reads TGTGCCAGCAGCGTTACAGGGAGCTCCTACGAGCAGTACTTC. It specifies CASSVTGSSYEQYF.